This section outlines one TCR beta chain sequence together with its context. What it binds is unknown. The CDR3 has 13 residues. V lost 0 bases to trimming and J lost 4 bases, with 7 bases between them. Looked up from germline, CDR1 is SGHTS and CDR2 is YDEGEE. With random hexamers, reverse transcription was performed on roughly 0.5 to 1 ug of RNA. In TCRdb, the immunoSEQ multiplex PCR reads were re-called with MiXCR into one record per CDR3 protein. The data hold 95,000 to 150,000 distinct CDR3 sequences, with just under 95% observed a single time. This sample was included in a study of CD8 T cells in Susac syndrome. Study-wide context: Sequenced Susac syndrome patients included roughly six with clinically active disease and eight in remission. Study conclusions and caveats: In total CD8+ repertoires, some 15 Susac-specific public clones were found, and five or six in CD8+ TEMRA repertoires.

The specimen was CD8+ T cells from PBMCs. This TCR came from a human donor with Susac syndrome. The V gene is TRBV5-8, the J gene TRBJ1-2, with a weak D call TRBD1 (5 bases). CDR3 sequence reads: CASSLGQTYGYTF. The CDR3, as DNA: TGTGCCAGCAGCTTGGGACAGACCTATGGCTACACCTTC.